The 23 T cell receptor beta chains listed next were all sequenced from one sample in a study of blood T cells in healthy people across ages. Combining a sample-barcoded 5' primer with a J-beta primer mix, a second PCR ran for roughly 6 to 12 cycles. TCRdb reprocessed the 5' RACE reads via MiXCR and lists one record per CDR3 protein. The sample consists of over 700,000 distinct CDR3 sequences, 53% of them appearing once. The specimen sequenced was blood. These receptors all stem from a man aged 80 or over in good health.

The chain carries TRBV7-8 and TRBJ1-5; D may be TRBD1 (5 bases). V lost 2 bases, J lost 3 bases, and 17 bases lay in between. The germline V gene encodes CDR1 SGHVS and CDR2 FQNEAQ. CDR3 length: 17 amino acids. The CDR3 is CASSLTSGQGINQPQHF. CDR3 in DNA: TGTGCCAGCAGCTTAACATCAGGCCAGGGTATCAATCAGCCCCAGCATTTT.

The gene calls are TRBV7-3 and TRBJ2-6; D is possibly TRBD2 (7 bases). V was shortened by 2 bases and J by 2 bases, with 13 bases between the two germline ends. Germline loops: CDR1 SGHTA, CDR2 FQGTGA. This CDR3 has 17 residues. Here the CDR3 DNA reads TGTGCCAGCAGCTTACGTACAGGGACTACTGGGGCCAACGTCCTGACTTTC. Translated: CASSLRTGTTGANVLTF.

The genes are TRBV7-6 and TRBJ1-4; tentative D call: TRBD1 (5 bases). The V and J ends lost 4 bases and 3 bases respectively, with 12 bases between them. CDR1 and CDR2 (germline): SGHVS, FNYEAQ. The CDR3 extends over 15 amino acids. The DNA for the CDR3 is TGTGCCAGCAGCTCATGGGGGGATGCTAATGAAAAACTGTTTTTT. This encodes CASSSWGDANEKLFF.

There are a few counts of this clonotype. V and J are TRBV4-1 and TRBJ1-6; D is uncertain. The CDR3 is 12 residues long. Trimming left V 1 base short and J 9 bases short, with 4 bases between. Germline assignment: CDR1 MGHRA and CDR2 YSYEKL. This chain's CDR3 is CASSQAASPLHF. In nucleotides, the CDR3 is TGCGCCAGCAGCCAAGCAGCTTCACCCCTCCACTTT.

This clonotype was seen once. V is TRBV3-1 and J is TRBJ2-1; tentatively, D is TRBD2 (6 bases). Germline V gene data show CDR1 as LGHDT and CDR2 as YNNKEL (reference sequence). This CDR3 is built from 15 residues. Deletions cut 2 bases from V and 6 bases from J, with 14 bases between. The CDR3 protein is CASSQWDGLSNEQFF. CDR3 in DNA: TGTGCCAGCAGCCAATGGGACGGACTATCCAATGAGCAGTTCTTC.

The rearrangement joins TRBV29-1 to TRBJ2-1, with TRBD2 as a possible D gene (6 bases). This CDR3 has 15 amino acids. Per the germline V gene, CDR1 is SQVTM and CDR2 is ANQGSEA. Trimming cost V 0 bases and J 6 bases, with 15 bases left between them. CDR3 sequence: CSVEDGLFGSNEQFF. In nucleotides, the CDR3 is TGCAGCGTTGAAGATGGACTATTTGGGAGCAATGAGCAGTTCTTC.

The chain uses TRBV20-1 and TRBJ2-7; no definite D call. CDR1 is DFQATT, CDR2 SNEGSKA, per germline (reference sequence). CDR3 length: 14 amino acids. V gave up 8 bases and J gave up 7 bases, with 24 bases separating them. The CDR3 DNA reads as TGCAGTCCACTGCGCGACCGGAGCCACAATGAGCAGTACTTC. Protein product: CSPLRDRSHNEQYF.

The chain has TRBV7-8 and TRBJ2-1; D possibly uses TRBD1 or TRBD2 (5 bases each). The CDR3 spans 11 residues. V was trimmed by 5 bases and J by 13 bases, leaving 12 bases between them. CDR1 is SGHVS and CDR2 is FQNEAQ in the germline V gene. The CDR3 region has the DNA TGTGCCAGCAGCCTACAGAGGGGACAGTTCTTC. As protein: CASSLQRGQFF.

The rearrangement links TRBV29-1 to TRBJ2-3; 8 bases fit TRBD1. Looked up from germline, CDR1 is SQVTM and CDR2 is ANQGSEA. V trimming: 6 bases; J trimming: 2 bases; junction bases outside the gene matches: 10. CDR3 length equals 15 residues. The CDR3 region is CSVPPGDRHTDTQYF. CDR3 bases: TGCAGCGTCCCACCCGGGGACAGGCACACAGATACGCAGTATTTT.

The genes are TRBV20-1 and TRBJ2-7; 7 bases align to TRBD1. Germline CDR1 is DFQATT and CDR2 is SNEGSKA (reference sequence). The CDR3 is 13 amino acids. The V and J ends lost 7 bases and 2 bases, in that order; junction bases with no gene match: 8. The chain's CDR3 is CSGQGYDTYEQYF. CDR3 in DNA: TGCAGTGGACAGGGTTATGACACCTACGAGCAGTACTTC.

Here the CDR3 reads CASRVQGRHYEQYF. In nucleotides, the CDR3 is TGTGCCAGCAGGGTCCAGGGGAGGCACTACGAGCAGTACTTC. The chain has TRBV13 and TRBJ2-7; D is perhaps TRBD1 or TRBD2 (6 bases each). Germline CDR1 PRHDT, CDR2 FYEKMQ (reference sequence). The CDR3 consists of 14 residues. V lost 6 bases, J lost 3 bases, and 15 bases lay in between.

The chain combines TRBV6-5 with TRBJ2-5, with a weak D call TRBD1 (5 bases). Germline V CDR1 and CDR2: MNHEY, SVGAGI. The CDR3 sequence is 16 residues long. V gave up 2 bases and J gave up 4 bases, with 17 bases separating them. CDR3 sequence (DNA): TGTGCCAGCAGTTACAGGTCAATAGGACAAATAGAGACCCAGTACTTC. This translates into CASSYRSIGQIETQYF.

The chain combines TRBV5-1 with TRBJ2-1, with a weak D call TRBD2 (6 bases). CDR3 length: 14 residues. The germline V gene has CDR1 SGHRS and CDR2 YFSETQ. V was pared by 0 bases and J by 13 bases, with 17 bases between. The CDR3 DNA reads as TGCGCCAGCAGCTTGGGGAGGGTACCCTCGGCCCAGTTCTTC. Its translation: CASSLGRVPSAQFF.

V and J are TRBV28 and TRBJ1-1, with D perhaps TRBD1 (6 bases). V dropped 11 bases and J dropped 5 bases, with 15 bases sitting between them. CDR1 is MDHEN, CDR2 SYDVKM, per germline. This CDR3 spans 12 amino acids. This CDR3 reads CAGRRGATEAFF. CDR3 sequence (DNA): TGTGCCGGTCGGAGGGGGGCGACTGAAGCTTTCTTT.

The chain has TRBV24-1 and TRBJ2-7; D remains unclear. The DNA end lines up better with TRBJ2-5; the J call may be wrong. The CDR3 runs 15 residues. CDR1 and CDR2 (germline): KGHDR, SFDVKD. For the CDR3, the DNA is TGTGCCACCAGTGATTCGGGTCCCAATCGAGAGACCCAGTACTTC. This encodes CATSDSGPNRETQYF.

This clonotype was seen a few times. The chain links TRBV5-1 to TRBJ2-5; D is possibly TRBD1 (5 bases). CDR3 length equals 15 residues. Germline loops: CDR1 SGHRS, CDR2 YFSETQ. With 4 bases removed from V and 4 bases from J, the gap between germline ends came to 17 bases. CDR3 bases: TGCGCCAGCAGCCCGCGACAGTCCCAATTAGAGACCCAGTACTTC. This encodes CASSPRQSQLETQYF.

This clonotype has ten or more counts. Just one base apart from a much larger clone, this may be a read error. V and J are TRBV29-1 and TRBJ2-7, with TRBD2 as a possible D gene (7 bases). Trimming took 7 bases from V and 10 from J, leaving 17 bases between them. CDR1 is SQVTM and CDR2 is ANQGSEA in the germline V gene. The CDR3 runs to 11 residues. CDR3 sequence: CSGPEGGKQYF. CDR3 coding DNA: TGCAGCGGCCCCGAGGGGGGGAAACAGTACTTC.

This clonotype was counted only a few times. J is TRBJ2-3 and V is TRBV11-2; D unresolved. Per germline, CDR1 SGHAT and CDR2 FQNNGV. The CDR3 runs to 13 residues. V was trimmed by 5 bases and J by 14 bases, leaving 20 bases between them. CDR3 bases: TGTGCCAGCAGCCCGCTGATGGGTGGATACGCGTATTTT. It specifies CASSPLMGGYAYF.

V and J are TRBV28 and TRBJ2-4; the match to TRBD2 covers 8 bases. The CDR3 has 14 amino acids. Losses at the gene ends were 8 bases for V and 6 bases for J; bases not matched to a gene: 9. CDR1 MDHEN and CDR2 SYDVKM come from the germline V gene. CDR3 loop: CASERERRGNIQYF. The CDR3 DNA is TGTGCCAGCGAGCGGGAGAGGCGAGGAAACATTCAGTACTTC.

The V call is TRBV9, the J call TRBJ1-1; 7 positions match TRBD1. The V gene's germline CDR1 is SGDLS and CDR2 YYNGEE. The CDR3 runs 14 residues. The J segment lost 4 bases and the V segment lost 2 bases, leaving 5 bases of the junction unmatched. CDR3 in DNA: TGTGCCAGCAGCGTGGCAGGGGGGGGCACTGAAGCTTTCTTT. Amino acids: CASSVAGGGTEAFF.

The V and J genes are TRBV20-1 and TRBJ2-3; TRBD2 matches at 16 bases. CDR3 length: 18 residues. Germline V CDR1 and CDR2: DFQATT, SNEGSKA (reference sequence). The CDR3 DNA reads as TGCAGAGCGCATGCCGGGACTAGCGGGAGGGCCGGGAACAGATACGCGTATTTT. Translation gives CRAHAGTSGRAGNRYAYF.

The chain uses TRBV5-6 and TRBJ2-2; D is possibly TRBD1 (5 bases). Trimming removed 2 bases at V and 4 bases at J, with 12 bases between. CDR3 length: 15 amino acids. Germline loops: CDR1 SGHDT, CDR2 YYEEEE. CDR3 DNA sequence: TGTGCCAGCAGCTTTGGACACCGAACCACCGGGGAGCTGTTTTTT. Its protein product is CASSFGHRTTGELFF.

This clonotype was counted a few times. The V call is TRBV7-8, the J call TRBJ2-1, with TRBD2 identical over 9 bases. Looked up from germline, CDR1 is SGHVS and CDR2 is FQNEAQ. V shed 5 bases, J shed 7 bases, and the junction held 21 bases outside the gene matches. The CDR3 is made up of 19 amino acids. CDR3 region: CASSRNLDVYAGGRNEQFF. CDR3 DNA: TGTGCCAGCAGCCGAAATTTGGATGTATATGCGGGAGGGAGGAATGAGCAGTTCTTC.